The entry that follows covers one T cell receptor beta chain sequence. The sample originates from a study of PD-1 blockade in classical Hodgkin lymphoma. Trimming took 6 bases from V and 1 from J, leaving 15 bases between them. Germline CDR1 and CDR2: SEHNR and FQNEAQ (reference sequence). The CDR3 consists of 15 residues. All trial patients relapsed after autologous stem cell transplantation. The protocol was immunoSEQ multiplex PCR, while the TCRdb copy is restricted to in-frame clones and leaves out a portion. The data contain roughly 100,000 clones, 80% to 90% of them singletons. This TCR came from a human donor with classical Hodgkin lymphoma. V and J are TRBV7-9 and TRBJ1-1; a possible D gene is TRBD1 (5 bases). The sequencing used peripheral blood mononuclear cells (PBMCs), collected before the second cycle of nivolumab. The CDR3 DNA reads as TGTGCCAGCAGAATTGCCTTGGACAAGAACACTGAAGCTTTCTTT. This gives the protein CASRIALDKNTEAFF.